The 10 T cell receptor beta chains reported below all come from one sample, sequenced in a study of T-cell reconstitution after alpha-beta-depleted transplantation in children. Researchers prepared the TCRbeta library using unique molecular identifiers, the study reports. TCRdb fed the PCR reads into MiXCR, producing one record per CDR3 protein. The sample contains hundreds of thousands of distinct CDR3 sequences, around a sixth of which appear only once. Sequenced here: PBMCs from the stem cell graft donor, sampled from the stem cell graft. Receptors originate from a human donor who donated a stem cell graft to a child with acute myeloid leukemia.

The chain carries TRBV7-8 and TRBJ2-2; no reliable D call. The CDR3 contains 14 residues. The V and J ends lost 5 bases and 4 bases respectively, with 11 bases between them. Germline V gene sequence: CDR1 SGHVS, CDR2 FQNEAQ. The CDR3 DNA reads TGTGCCAGCAGCCAACTCCCTAGCACCGGGGAGCTGTTTTTT. Encoded protein: CASSQLPSTGELFF.

V usage is TRBV30 and J usage is TRBJ2-3; D assignment may be TRBD1 or TRBD2 (5 bases each). V gave up 8 bases and J gave up 5 bases, with 14 bases separating them. The germline V gene encodes CDR1 GTSNPN and CDR2 SVGIG (reference sequence). The CDR3 is 12 amino acids. CDR3 sequence: CAARGGRDTQYF. The CDR3 region has the DNA TGTGCCGCACGGGGCGGGCGAGATACGCAGTATTTT.

The chain carries TRBV11-3 and TRBJ2-1, with 8 nucleotides matching TRBD2. The CDR3 consists of 15 residues. Germline CDR1 is SGHNT and CDR2 is YENEEA. The V gene end was trimmed by 7 bases and the J gene end by 5 bases; junction bases not matched to a gene: 10. CDR3 DNA sequence: TGTGCCAGCACTCCGGAGAGCGGGGGAAACAATGAGCAGTTCTTC. Translated: CASTPESGGNNEQFF.

This clonotype was seen a few times. The chain couples TRBV12-3 or TRBV12-4 to TRBJ2-1; D remains ambiguous. V was pared by 6 bases and J by 10 bases, with 13 bases between. The length of the CDR3 is 12 residues. In DNA form, the CDR3 reads TGTGCCAGCAGCCTTAGACATTCCGAGCAGTTCTTC. It translates to CASSLRHSEQFF.

The sample holds many counts of this clonotype. The chain couples TRBV12-3 or TRBV12-4 to TRBJ2-7; D possibly uses TRBD1 or TRBD2 (5 bases each). The CDR3 covers 16 residues. Trimming pared 1 base from V and 0 bases from J, leaving 13 bases between. The CDR3 nucleotides are TGTGCCAGCAGTTTAGTATGGGACCTTAGCTCCTACGAGCAGTACTTC. It codes for CASSLVWDLSSYEQYF.

In this sample, this clonotype turned up a few times. The V call is TRBV20-1, the J call TRBJ2-5; D may match TRBD1 or TRBD2 (7 bases each). The germline V and J ends were trimmed by 6 bases and 4 bases, with 21 bases remaining between them. Germline V gives CDR1 DFQATT, CDR2 SNEGSKA (reference sequence). The CDR3 is 15 residues long. The CDR3 here is CSAFPPQGRGETQYF. The CDR3 DNA sequence: TGCAGTGCCTTCCCTCCACAGGGGAGGGGAGAGACCCAGTACTTC.

The chain recombines TRBV13 with TRBJ2-2; unclear D gene. Trimming cost V 4 bases and J 6 bases, with 24 bases left between them. CDR1 PRHDT and CDR2 FYEKMQ come from the germline V gene (reference sequence). The CDR3 is 18 amino acids. CDR3 nucleotides: TGTGCCAGCAGCTCCGACTCGGTACCGACCCTCTTGGCCGGGGAGCTGTTTTTT. Translated: CASSSDSVPTLLAGELFF.

This clonotype came up a few times. This chain links TRBV12-3 or TRBV12-4 with TRBJ1-6; TRBD1 aligns across 8 bases. The length of the CDR3 is 12 residues. Trimming took 3 bases from V and 17 from J; bases not matched to a gene: 6. CDR3 sequence reads: CASSFPRGLVHF. In DNA, the CDR3 is TGTGCCAGCAGTTTTCCCAGGGGGCTGGTCCACTTT.

Ten or more counts support this clonotype. The chain combines TRBV10-3 with TRBJ2-3, with a possible D match to TRBD1 (6 bases). Trimming shortened V by 3 bases and J by 3 bases, and 22 bases separated the two germline ends. This CDR3 is 18 amino acids long. Germline CDR1 and CDR2: ENHRY and SYGVKD. CDR3 sequence: CAISDHLRKGDGTDTQYF. The CDR3 nucleotides read TGTGCCATCAGTGATCACTTACGTAAGGGGGATGGAACAGATACGCAGTATTTT.

This clonotype has just a few counts. The chain joins TRBV4-3 to TRBJ1-3; D gene unclear. This CDR3 has 16 amino acids. Germline V gene data show CDR1 as LGHNA and CDR2 as YSLEER. Trimming pared 4 bases from V and 2 bases from J, leaving 15 bases between. In DNA, the CDR3 is TGCGCCAGCAGCCCAGAGCCCGACGGGACTGGAAACACCATATATTTT. Translation gives CASSPEPDGTGNTIYF.